At least ten counts were recorded for the clone carrying this T cell receptor (beta chain). The antigen remains unidentified. This sample is drawn from a study of metastatic and nonmetastatic thyroid tumors. Study summary: Repertoire comparisons spanned blood and tumor or nodule tissue from malignant and benign thyroid patients. Study conclusions and caveats: It was reportedly found that TCR beta diversity was significantly higher in malignant thyroid tumors than in benign nodules, a difference seen in both blood and tumor samples.

Thyroid surgery had not been preceded by any treatment in any patient. Germline loops: CDR1 MNHEY, CDR2 SMNVEV (reference sequence). V was pared by 3 bases and J by 4 bases, with 12 bases between. The CDR3 extends over 15 amino acids. TCRdb re-clonotyped the PCR reads through MiXCR. The data show approximately 1,800 clones, 11% seen once. The rearrangement links TRBV27 to TRBJ2-2, with D possibly TRBD2 on 6 matching bases. The clonotype comes from a female donor with papillary thyroid cancer or a benign thyroid nodule (not recorded which). Some clones in this sample may be carry-over from other donors' samples. The sequencing input was tumor tissue. CDR3 protein: CASSLSGLVTGELFF. CDR3 DNA: TGTGCCAGCAGTTTGTCGGGACTTGTCACCGGGGAGCTGTTTTTT.